What follows are 10 T cell receptor beta chains derived from one specimen sequenced in a study of blood T cell repertoires in COVID-19. Sequencing was performed with immunoSEQ multiplex PCR; in TCRdb, only in-frame clones are kept and a portion is missing. The repertoire has 90,000 or so clones, approximately 82% of them found once; the top ten carry 25%. Specimen: peripheral blood. These receptors all come from a man between 60 and 75 years old with acute or convalescent COVID-19.

V gene TRBV18 combines with J gene TRBJ2-7; D gene uncertain. Germline V gene sequence: CDR1 KGHSH, CDR2 LQKENI. Trimming took 3 bases from V and 2 from J, leaving 8 bases between them. The CDR3 loop spans 13 amino acids. CDR3 region: CASSPQETYEQYF. CDR3 coding DNA: TGTGCCAGCTCACCCCAGGAAACCTACGAGCAGTACTTC.

The V and J genes are TRBV29-1 and TRBJ1-1; tentatively, D is TRBD1 (6 bases). The germline V gene encodes CDR1 SQVTM and CDR2 ANQGSEA. This CDR3 has 15 residues. The ends were cut back, 5 bases at V and 2 bases at J, with 18 bases in the middle. The CDR3 reads CSVCLQGLINTEAFF. CDR3 in DNA: TGCAGCGTTTGTCTCCAGGGGCTTATCAACACTGAAGCTTTCTTT.

The chain combines TRBV5-1 with TRBJ1-5; possible D gene TRBD1, 6 bases. Germline V lookup: CDR1 SGHRS, CDR2 YFSETQ. The V end lost 3 bases, the J end lost 4 bases, and 11 bases lay between the germline ends. The CDR3 has 14 residues. This chain's CDR3 is CASSSGQPNQPQHF. The CDR3 DNA is TGCGCCAGCAGCTCCGGACAGCCAAATCAGCCCCAGCATTTT.

The rearrangement joins TRBV3-1 (or the pseudogene TRBV3-2) to TRBJ2-5; possible D gene TRBD1, 6 bases. V dropped 3 bases and J dropped 1 base, with 15 bases sitting between them. This CDR3 is 16 amino acids long. The germline gives CDR1 LGHDT, CDR2 YNNKEL (reference sequence). Here the CDR3 DNA reads TGTGCCAGCAGCCATCGGGGTACAGGGCCCCAAGAGACCCAGTACTTC. Protein sequence: CASSHRGTGPQETQYF.

The CDR3 spells CASSTGVAHQPQHF. The CDR3, as DNA: TGTGCCAGCAGCACAGGGGTAGCCCATCAGCCCCAGCATTTT. The V and J genes are TRBV9 and TRBJ1-5; 7 positions match TRBD1. Trimming removed 4 bases from V and 5 bases from J; junction bases left unmatched: 6. The germline V gene encodes CDR1 SGDLS and CDR2 YYNGEE. The CDR3 covers 14 residues.

This chain uses TRBV7-2 with TRBJ2-3, with TRBD1 matching over 8 bases. In germline, CDR1 is SGHTA, CDR2 FQGNSA. The trim removed 4 bases at V and 2 bases at J, leaving 14 bases unmatched. The CDR3 sequence is 18 residues long. The DNA for the CDR3 is TGTGCCAGCAGCTCGGACTTTGGACAGGGATACATCACAGATACGCAGTATTTT. It specifies CASSSDFGQGYITDTQYF.

This chain uses TRBV18 with TRBJ2-5, with D possibly matching TRBD2 (5 bases). Trimming stripped 3 bases from V and 2 bases from J, with 7 bases between. CDR3 length equals 13 residues. Germline lookup yields CDR1 KGHSH and CDR2 LQKENI. The CDR3 DNA reads TGTGCCAGCTCACCCGGACTGCAAGAGACCCAGTACTTC. Translated: CASSPGLQETQYF.

This chain connects TRBV19 to TRBJ1-1; TRBD1 might be the D (6 bases). V lost 7 bases to trimming and J lost 3 bases, with 21 bases between them. The CDR3 totals 16 residues. CDR1 LNHDA and CDR2 SQIVND come from the germline V gene (reference sequence). The CDR3 loop is CASTPGGGRRYTEAFF. In DNA, the CDR3 is TGTGCCAGTACCCCTGGCGGGGGGCGTAGGTACACTGAAGCTTTCTTT.

This clone has a handful of counts. V usage is TRBV27 and J usage is TRBJ1-5; possibly TRBD1 for D (6 bases). The CDR3 length is 13 residues. The germline V and J ends were trimmed by 6 bases and 2 bases, with 8 bases remaining between them. Germline V gene lookup returns CDR1 MNHEY and CDR2 SMNVEV (reference sequence). For the CDR3, the DNA is TGTGCCAGCAGACAGGGAGGCAATCAGCCCCAGCATTTT. The encoded protein is CASRQGGNQPQHF.

V usage is TRBV12-5 and J usage is TRBJ2-7; 10 bases fit TRBD2. CDR1 is LGHNT and CDR2 is FRNRAP in the germline V gene. Germline trimming cut 3 bases from V and 4 bases from J; bases unmatched to any gene: 12. The CDR3 runs to 17 residues. The CDR3 is CASGFGVGAGGLYEQYF. In DNA form, the CDR3 reads TGTGCTAGTGGTTTTGGGGTAGGAGCGGGGGGGCTATACGAGCAGTACTTC.